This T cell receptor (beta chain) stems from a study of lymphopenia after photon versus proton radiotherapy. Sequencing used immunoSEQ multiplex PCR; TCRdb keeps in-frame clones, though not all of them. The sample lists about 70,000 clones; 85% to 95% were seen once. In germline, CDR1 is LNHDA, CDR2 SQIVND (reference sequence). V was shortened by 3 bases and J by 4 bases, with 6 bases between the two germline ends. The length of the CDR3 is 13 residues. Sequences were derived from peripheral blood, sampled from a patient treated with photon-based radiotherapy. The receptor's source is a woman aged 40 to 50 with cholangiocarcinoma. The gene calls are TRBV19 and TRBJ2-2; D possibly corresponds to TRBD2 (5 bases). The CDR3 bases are TGTGCCAGTAGTATCCGGGGCACCGGGGAGCTGTTTTTT. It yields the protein CASSIRGTGELFF.